This passage covers 32 T cell receptor beta chains from one sample sequenced in a study of Ad26.COV2.S vaccination and SARS-CoV-2 variants. The sample's treatment: around 19 received Ad26.COV2.S at low or high dose, single or two shots; several received placebo; per-sample allocation not given. The samples date from day 63 after the first vaccine or placebo injection. The repertoire was sequenced with immunoSEQ multiplex PCR; TCRdb's copy has only in-frame clones and lacks some. The sample holds 400,000 or so clones, about 88% seen once. The starting material was peripheral blood, obtained in a trial of Ad26.COV2.S vaccine versus placebo. The receptors shown here come from a person between 18 and 65 years old who received the Ad26.COV2.S COVID-19 vaccine or a placebo.

This clone was observed a single time. The chain recombines TRBV27 with TRBJ2-1; D gene unclear. CDR1 and CDR2 from the germline V gene are MNHEY and SMNVEV (reference sequence). The CDR3 has 15 amino acids. V was cut by 6 bases and J by 0 bases, with 12 bases left in between. As DNA, the CDR3 is TGTGCCAGCAGCGTTGGGGTATACTCCTACAATGAGCAGTTCTTC. It specifies CASSVGVYSYNEQFF.

The gene calls are TRBV7-9 and TRBJ1-1; D possibly corresponds to TRBD1 (6 bases). Trimming cost V 7 bases and J 4 bases, with 13 bases left between them. The germline CDR1 and CDR2 sequences are SEHNR and FQNEAQ (reference sequence). CDR3 length equals 13 residues. The DNA for the CDR3 is TGTGCCAGCACCTCGGCGGGGGCCACTGAAGCTTTCTTT. Translating gives CASTSAGATEAFF.

V and J are TRBV3-1 (or the pseudogene TRBV3-2) and TRBJ2-3; TRBD2 aligns across 7 bases. Germline lookup yields CDR1 LGHDT and CDR2 YNNKEL (reference sequence). Trimming cost V 4 bases and J 2 bases; bases outside gene matches: 3. This CDR3 comprises 14 residues. CDR3 amino acids: CASSLTSVTDTQYF. DNA for the CDR3: TGTGCCAGCAGCCTTACTAGCGTCACAGATACGCAGTATTTT.

The V call is TRBV7-2, the J call TRBJ2-5, with TRBD2 matching over 7 bases. After removal of 1 base from V and 5 bases from J, the junction contained 4 bases not matched to a gene. CDR1 and CDR2 (germline): SGHTA, FQGNSA. The CDR3 covers 14 residues. The CDR3 bases are TGTGCCAGCAGCTTAGGGCTAGCGGTGGAGACCCAGTACTTC. This encodes CASSLGLAVETQYF.

This clone was detected a few times. The rearrangement links TRBV6-5 to TRBJ1-2, with no clear D. The CDR3 loop spans 15 amino acids. The V end lost 4 bases, the J end lost 3 bases, and 15 bases lay between the germline ends. Germline values: CDR1 MNHEY, CDR2 SVGAGI. The CDR3 region has the DNA TGTGCCAGCAGTTCCCATGATGACCAGGACTATGGCTACACCTTC. Translation: CASSSHDDQDYGYTF.

Of note for this clone: The identical CDR3 is also encoded by other nucleotide sequences in the sample. J is TRBJ1-5 and V is TRBV15; maybe TRBD1 (5 bases). CDR3 length equals 14 residues. Germline-derived CDR1 and CDR2 are LNHNV and YYDKDF (reference sequence). Trimming shortened V by 3 bases and J by 1 base, and 7 bases separated the two germline ends. CDR3 bases: TGTGCCACCAGCAGGGGGGGGAGCAATCAGCCCCAGCATTTT. Its translation is CATSRGGSNQPQHF.

This clone was found a few times. The CDR3 is CASSPGQKKSPLHF. The CDR3 coding sequence is TGTGCCAGCAGCCCGGGACAGAAAAAATCACCCCTCCACTTT. This chain connects TRBV7-9 to TRBJ1-6; 7 positions agree with TRBD1. Germline V lookup: CDR1 SEHNR, CDR2 FQNEAQ (reference sequence). This CDR3 region has 14 residues. Trimming took 5 bases from V and 10 from J; bases not matched to a gene: 8.

This chain uses TRBV6-1 with TRBJ2-1; TRBD2 matches at 13 bases. Germline values: CDR1 MNHNS, CDR2 SASEGT. V trimming: 7 bases; J trimming: 7 bases; junction bases outside the gene matches: 1. The CDR3 runs to 13 residues. CDR3 DNA: TGTGCCAGCAAACTAGCGGGGGGGAATGAGCAGTTCTTC. Translated: CASKLAGGNEQFF.

The rearrangement joins TRBV5-1 to TRBJ2-2; 7 positions match TRBD2. The V and J ends lost 1 base and 0 bases, in that order; junction bases with no gene match: 9. Germline V gene data show CDR1 as SGHRS and CDR2 as YFSETQ. The CDR3 totals 18 residues. The CDR3 bases are TGCGCCAGCAGCTTGCGGGGCGGGGGTAATGCGAACACCGGGGAGCTGTTTTTT. The encoded protein is CASSLRGGGNANTGELFF.

The chain employs TRBV11-2 and TRBJ1-1; D possibly corresponds to TRBD1 (5 bases). This CDR3 region has 17 residues. V was pared by 3 bases and J by 0 bases, with 17 bases between. CDR1 is SGHAT, CDR2 FQNNGV, per germline. This chain's CDR3 is CASSLRPGLSMNTEAFF. The CDR3 nucleotides read TGTGCCAGCAGCTTGCGTCCGGGACTTTCCATGAACACTGAAGCTTTCTTT.

This clone was observed once. The rearrangement links TRBV2 to TRBJ1-5, with 9 bases aligning to TRBD1. The V and J ends lost 6 bases and 2 bases, in that order; junction bases with no gene match: 11. Per the germline V gene, CDR1 is SNHLY and CDR2 is FYNNEI. The CDR3 loop spans 17 amino acids. The CDR3 region is CASRGTGRYIGNQPQHF. CDR3 in DNA: TGTGCCAGCAGGGGGACAGGGCGGTACATCGGCAATCAGCCCCAGCATTTT.

The CDR3 DNA reads as TGTGCCAGCAGTTACTCCCCCTGGGGAAGAAACGAGCAGTACTTC. It codes for CASSYSPWGRNEQYF. The chain has TRBV6-2 or TRBV6-3 and TRBJ2-7; D unresolved. V dropped 0 bases and J dropped 5 bases, with 14 bases sitting between them. CDR3 length: 15 amino acids. CDR1 is MNHEY and CDR2 is SVGEGT in the germline V gene.

V and J are TRBV6-5 and TRBJ2-7; 9 positions match TRBD1. Trimming removed 8 bases from V and 4 bases from J; junction bases left unmatched: 9. This CDR3 has 14 residues. Germline CDR1 MNHEY, CDR2 SVGAGI. CDR3 bases: TGTGCCAGCGGGACAGGGACCGGGATATACGAGCAGTACTTC. The encoded protein is CASGTGTGIYEQYF.

The chain couples TRBV2 to TRBJ2-3; TRBD1 aligns across 7 bases. The CDR3 loop spans 14 amino acids. The V and J ends lost 7 bases and 5 bases, in that order; junction bases with no gene match: 9. Germline V gives CDR1 SNHLY, CDR2 FYNNEI. CDR3 in amino acids: CASNEGALGDTQYF. The CDR3 DNA sequence: TGTGCCAGCAATGAGGGGGCCCTCGGAGATACGCAGTATTTT. The full variable domain, completed using reference TRBV2 and TRBJ2-3, is EPEVTQTPSHQVTQMGQEVILRCVPISNHLYFYWYRQILGQKVEFLVSFYNNEISEKSEIFDDQFSVERPDGSNFTLKIRSTKLEDSAMYFCASNEGALGDTQYFGPGTRLTVL.

The chain employs TRBV10-2 and TRBJ1-3; D gene ambiguous. Germline loops: CDR1 WSHSY, CDR2 SAAADI. V lost 3 bases and J lost 4, with 4 bases in between. This CDR3 has 12 amino acids. Here the CDR3 reads CASSESGNTIYF. The CDR3 nucleotides are TGCGCCAGCAGTGAATCCGGAAACACCATATATTTT.

The chain uses TRBV5-4 and TRBJ2-5, with a possible D match to TRBD1 (5 bases). The CDR3 has 14 amino acids. The germline CDR1 and CDR2 sequences are SGHNT and YYREEE (reference sequence). Deletions cut 4 bases from V and 3 bases from J, with 13 bases between. CDR3 nucleotides: TGTGCCAGCAGCCCCCAGACAGACGAAGAGACCCAGTACTTC. It codes for CASSPQTDEETQYF.

The chain carries TRBV11-2 and TRBJ1-6; D not certain. This CDR3 has 14 amino acids. The V end was cut by 4 bases, the J end by 10 bases, with 14 bases between. Germline V gives CDR1 SGHAT, CDR2 FQNNGV. The DNA of the CDR3 is TGTGCCAGCAGCTCCCTCCAGTCCTGGTCACCCCTCCACTTT. Translated, it gives CASSSLQSWSPLHF.

CDR3 sequence (DNA): TGTGCCAGCAGCATCCTAATCGGGACAGTCGGCAAAAACATTCAGTACTTC. Its protein product is CASSILIGTVGKNIQYF. J is TRBJ2-4 and V is TRBV5-6, with 7 positions matching TRBD1. J lost 3 bases, V lost 4 bases, and 13 bases had no gene match. The CDR3 contains 17 residues. In germline, CDR1 is SGHDT, CDR2 YYEEEE.

A single count supports this clone. The chain couples TRBV7-2 to TRBJ2-7, with TRBD1 matching over 7 bases. CDR1 SGHTA and CDR2 FQGNSA come from the germline V gene. The CDR3 totals 14 residues. Trimming at V came to 3 bases and at J to 4 bases, leaving 6 bases not matched to a gene. The CDR3 bases are TGTGCCAGCAGCTTTAGACAGGGTTCATACGAGCAGTACTTC. It encodes CASSFRQGSYEQYF.

The chain is built from TRBV3-1 (or the pseudogene TRBV3-2) and TRBJ1-2; D gene unclear. From germline, CDR1 is LGHDT and CDR2 YNNKEL (reference sequence). V was shortened by 4 bases and J by 8 bases, with 14 bases between the two germline ends. This CDR3 has 13 amino acids. As DNA, the CDR3 is TGTGCCAGCAGCCCTCTAGGAGCGGGGGGCTACACCTTC. Its translation is CASSPLGAGGYTF.

The rearrangement uses TRBV27 and TRBJ2-1; 10 bases fit TRBD2. CDR1 is MNHEY, CDR2 SMNVEV, per germline (reference sequence). Unmatched junction bases numbered 3, after V lost 6 bases and J lost 4 bases. The CDR3 consists of 14 residues. The CDR3 DNA reads as TGTGCCAGCAGGGCTAGCGGGGGATACAATGAGCAGTTCTTC. The encoded protein is CASRASGGYNEQFF.

This clone was seen more than once but under ten times. The chain uses TRBV15 and TRBJ1-4, with 10 bases matching TRBD1. There are 14 residues in the CDR3. Germline V gene sequence: CDR1 LNHNV, CDR2 YYDKDF (reference sequence). V lost 3 bases to trimming and J lost 5 bases; unmatched junction nucleotides: 0. CDR3 residues: CATSRDRGNEKLFF. The DNA of the CDR3 is TGTGCCACCAGCAGGGACAGGGGGAATGAAAAACTGTTTTTT.

The rearrangement joins TRBV5-4 to TRBJ2-5; D possibly corresponds to TRBD2 (6 bases). The CDR3 loop spans 15 amino acids. Trimming left V 4 bases short and J 7 bases short, with 20 bases between. The germline CDR1 and CDR2 sequences are SGHNT and YYREEE (reference sequence). This chain's CDR3 is CASSLGGEGGGTQYF. The CDR3 DNA reads as TGTGCCAGCAGCCTTGGAGGGGAAGGAGGAGGGACCCAGTACTTC.

This clone has a handful of counts. The V call is TRBV12-3 or TRBV12-4, the J call TRBJ1-6; D not resolved. V was pared by 3 bases and J by 7 bases, with 7 bases between. The CDR3 extends over 13 amino acids. The CDR3 bases are TGTGCCAGCAGTTTCGACGGCAATTCACCCCTCCACTTT. It is translated as CASSFDGNSPLHF.

The chain joins TRBV18 to TRBJ1-4; D call uncertain. The CDR3 is 15 residues long. Trimming took 2 bases from V and 3 from J, leaving 10 bases between them. Germline V gene data show CDR1 as KGHSH and CDR2 as LQKENI. DNA of the CDR3: TGTGCCAGCTCACCATCGACGACCTCTAATGAAAAACTGTTTTTT. Amino acid sequence: CASSPSTTSNEKLFF.

This clone has a single count. The chain has TRBV11-3 and TRBJ2-2, with D unclear. Germline V gene lookup returns CDR1 SGHNT and CDR2 YENEEA. The CDR3 has 14 residues. Trimming stripped 5 bases from V and 3 bases from J, with 10 bases between. CDR3 sequence (DNA): TGTGCCAGCAGCCCAAAGGCAGACACCGGGGAGCTGTTTTTT. Translation: CASSPKADTGELFF.

J is TRBJ2-7 and V is TRBV4-1; TRBD2 aligns across 8 bases. Germline assignment: CDR1 MGHRA and CDR2 YSYEKL. The CDR3 has 14 amino acids. The V and J ends lost 3 bases and 3 bases, in that order; junction bases with no gene match: 4. DNA for the CDR3: TGCGCCAGCAGCCATCGGACTAGCAGCTACGAGCAGTACTTC. It translates to CASSHRTSSYEQYF.

The rearrangement uses TRBV2 and TRBJ1-6; D is ambiguous. Trimming cost V 4 bases and J 14 bases, with 12 bases left between them. The CDR3 sequence is 12 residues long. CDR1 is SNHLY, CDR2 FYNNEI, per germline. This CDR3 is CASSVGGLALHF. The CDR3 nucleotides read TGTGCCAGCAGTGTGGGCGGACTGGCCCTCCACTTT. The variable domain in full, with the rest retrieved from reference TRBV2 and TRBJ1-6, is EPEVTQTPSHQVTQMGQEVILRCVPISNHLYFYWYRQILGQKVEFLVSFYNNEISEKSEIFDDQFSVERPDGSNFTLKIRSTKLEDSAMYFCASSVGGLALHFGNGTRLTVT.

Comments on this clone: Other DNA sequences in the same sample also yield this CDR3. The chain recombines TRBV30 with TRBJ2-2, with 8 bases that match TRBD1. The CDR3 extends over 16 amino acids. V shed 0 bases, J shed 1 base, and the junction held 4 bases outside the gene matches. The germline gives CDR1 GTSNPN, CDR2 SVGIG (reference sequence). The CDR3 protein is CAWSVRTGRNTGELFF. The CDR3 bases are TGTGCCTGGAGTGTAAGGACAGGGCGGAACACCGGGGAGCTGTTTTTT.

This sequence joins TRBV10-3 and TRBJ1-2; TRBD1 agrees at 8 bases. The V segment lost 7 bases and the J segment 8 bases; nucleotides outside the gene matches: 6. Per germline, CDR1 ENHRY and CDR2 SYGVKD. The CDR3 has 12 amino acids. CDR3: CAIIDRGGGYTF. CDR3 sequence (DNA): TGTGCCATCATTGACAGGGGTGGGGGCTACACCTTC.

This chain uses TRBV10-3 with TRBJ1-1; tentatively, D is TRBD1 (6 bases). This CDR3 is built from 13 residues. With 0 bases removed from V and 4 bases from J, the gap between germline ends came to 6 bases. Germline loops: CDR1 ENHRY, CDR2 SYGVKD. The CDR3 nucleotides read TGTGCCATCAGTGAGTCGGGGGCCACTGAAGCTTTCTTT. The encoded protein is CAISESGATEAFF.

The chain links TRBV4-3 to TRBJ2-6, with D tentatively TRBD1 (5 bases). Trimming shortened V by 0 bases and J by 0 bases, and 12 bases separated the two germline ends. Per the germline V gene, CDR1 is LGHNA and CDR2 is YSLEER. The CDR3 spans 18 residues. The DNA of the CDR3 is TGCGCCAGCAGCCAAGATTGGGGCTATCGCTCTGGGGCCAACGTCCTGACTTTC. This encodes CASSQDWGYRSGANVLTF.